This TCR beta chain is from a study of cytomegalovirus exposure and HLA in healthy donors. The CDR3 runs 16 residues. V lost 5 bases, J lost 0 bases, and 14 bases lay in between. Germline V gene lookup returns CDR1 SGHAT and CDR2 FQNNGV. With 60 Vbeta and 13 Jbeta primers, the PCR was carried out. The protocol was immunoSEQ multiplex PCR, while the TCRdb copy is restricted to in-frame clones and leaves out a portion. The data show some 130,000 clones, over 50% seen once. This sequence joins TRBV11-2 and TRBJ2-1; D unresolved. Sequencing was done on a sample of PBMCs. This TCR came from a human donor in good health. The CDR3 nucleotides read TGTGCCAGCAGCCCCCTTAGGAGTACCTCCTACAATGAGCAGTTCTTC. Residues: CASSPLRSTSYNEQFF.